This T cell receptor beta chain was recorded in a study of long-term antiretroviral therapy in people with HIV. General observations from the study: After ART, diversity increased yet remained lower than transplant donor controls. When set beside controls, HIV repertoires had CDR3 length ranges that were narrower.

In the case of this clone: What it binds is not known.

The assay used was immunoSEQ (version v3.0), run at survey level. Produced via immunoSEQ multiplex PCR; TCRdb's table is partial and in-frame only. Of 30,000 to 40,000 clones listed, 60% to 85% are singletons. Trimming removed 4 bases at V and 2 bases at J, with 9 bases between. This CDR3 region has 13 residues. CDR1 is SGHRS, CDR2 YFSETQ, per germline. Sample: unsorted PBMCs, taken 2 years after starting antiretroviral therapy. This TCR was sampled from a woman aged 50 to 60 with HIV. V is TRBV5-1 and J is TRBJ2-5; D gene unclear. CDR3 region: CASSLLLQETQYF. The CDR3 DNA reads TGCGCCAGCAGCCTCCTATTACAAGAGACCCAGTACTTC.